These 5 T cell receptor beta chains share one sample of origin, sequenced in a study of blood T cell repertoires in COVID-19. Sequencing used immunoSEQ multiplex PCR; TCRdb keeps in-frame clones, though not all of them. The sample records about 250,000 clones, 80% to 90% being singletons. The sequencing input was PBMCs or T cells enriched from blood (not recorded which). All receptors derive from a woman aged 45-65 years who had been exposed to COVID-19.

The chain is built from TRBV9 and TRBJ2-3; D is ambiguous. The CDR3 has 13 amino acids. Trimming left V 0 bases short and J 4 bases short, with 6 bases between. Germline loops: CDR1 SGDLS, CDR2 YYNGEE. The chain's CDR3 is CASSVATADTQYF. The CDR3 nucleotides read TGTGCCAGCAGCGTAGCTACGGCAGATACGCAGTATTTT.

The V call is TRBV7-9, the J call TRBJ1-1; D unresolved. The germline V gene encodes CDR1 SEHNR and CDR2 FQNEAQ (reference sequence). The CDR3 is 14 residues long. V lost 1 base and J 0 bases, leaving 6 bases between the germline ends. CDR3: CASSLVSLNTEAFF. The CDR3 region has the DNA TGTGCCAGCAGCTTAGTGAGTTTGAACACTGAAGCTTTCTTT.

This sequence joins TRBV13 and TRBJ1-1; the D is unclear. CDR3 length: 17 amino acids. Per germline, CDR1 PRHDT and CDR2 FYEKMQ (reference sequence). V was trimmed by 1 base and J by 3 bases, leaving 18 bases between them. Here the CDR3 reads CASSLDNGTPRDTEAFF. CDR3 nucleotide sequence: TGTGCCAGCAGCTTAGATAATGGCACCCCGCGGGACACTGAAGCTTTCTTT.

The chain combines TRBV5-1 with TRBJ2-7; 12 bases line up with TRBD1. CDR3 size: 18 residues. CDR1 is SGHRS and CDR2 is YFSETQ in the germline V gene. V dropped 4 bases and J dropped 1; count of bases not matched to a gene: 12. CDR3 bases: TGCGCCAGCAGCCGATCGACCCGGGACAGGGGGCGATCCTACGAGCAGTACTTC. Translation: CASSRSTRDRGRSYEQYF.

The chain combines TRBV19 with TRBJ2-3; perhaps TRBD1 as D (6 bases). Trimming pared 2 bases from V and 2 bases from J, leaving 11 bases between. The germline V gene encodes CDR1 LNHDA and CDR2 SQIVND (reference sequence). The CDR3 contains 15 residues. CDR3 region: CASSIQGPDTDTQYF. The CDR3 DNA reads as TGTGCCAGTAGTATACAGGGGCCTGACACAGATACGCAGTATTTT.